This T cell receptor beta chain originates from a study of cytomegalovirus exposure and HLA in healthy donors. The PCR had 60 Vbeta and 13 Jbeta primers. Generated by immunoSEQ multiplex PCR, the TCRdb table keeps only in-frame clones and is missing some. The sample has about 200,000 clones, approximately 70% seen once. Germline V CDR1 and CDR2: SGHVS, FQNEAQ. The CDR3 has 15 amino acids. V was shortened by 5 bases and J by 4 bases, with 18 bases between the two germline ends. This chain links TRBV7-8 with TRBJ2-7, with D tentatively TRBD2 (6 bases). Sequencing was performed on PBMCs. The receptor's source is a middle-aged man in good health and CMV-seropositive. The CDR3 loop reads CASSPSAGYLYEQYF. The CDR3 region has the DNA TGTGCCAGCAGCCCGTCCGCGGGGTACTTATACGAGCAGTACTTC.